This paragraph covers one T cell receptor (beta chain) sequence. The antigen is not known. The CDR3 extends over 16 amino acids. Losses at the gene ends were 6 bases for V and 2 bases for J; bases not matched to a gene: 12. Per germline, CDR1 DFQATT and CDR2 SNEGSKA (reference sequence). These data belong to a study of regulatory T cells in long-lasting Graves disease. The authors built TCR beta libraries using iRepertoire HTBI primers and Arm-PCR of CDR3 regions. TCRdb processed the multiplex PCR reads anew with MiXCR; each CDR3 protein has one entry. The sample contains roughly 500,000 distinct CDR3 sequences, 13% of which appear only once. Study-wide findings and caveats: TRBV28, TRBJ1-2 and TRBJ2-5 were segments that persistent disease favored. Persistent patients shared more public clonotypes (over 2,500) than new patients (nearly 1,000).

Time point reported: newly diagnosed GD, antithyroid drugs for less than 3 months. After RNA was extracted from PBMCs, the TCR library was made from it. These same records also appear under a second study, on T cells in Graves' hyperthyroidism and ophthalmopathy. According to that study: The authors deemed Graves' hyperthyroidism stable absent ophthalmopathy progression within 18 months. Exclusion criteria comprised uncontrolled infection, other autoimmune disease, pregnancy or lactation.

The TCR was taken from a man aged 30 to 45 with Graves disease. This chain connects TRBV20-1 to TRBJ2-3; the match to TRBD2 covers 9 bases. Sequences were derived from peripheral blood mononuclear cells (PBMCs), sampled at new diagnosis, from a patient treated with antithyroid drugs. The DNA of the CDR3 is TGCAGTGCCAGCATTGGCGGGAGGGCCGCCACAGATACGCAGTATTTT. Translation gives CSASIGGRAATDTQYF.